This T cell receptor (beta chain) emerged from a study of T cell repertoires in cytomegalovirus infection. In the study overall: Matching HLA type, along with CMV infection, was indicated by public TCR beta signatures.

This clonotype occurred many times. Antigen specificity is unknown. The CDR3 runs 15 residues. Per germline, CDR1 LNHDA and CDR2 SQIVND (reference sequence). Trimming cost V 3 bases and J 7 bases, with 15 bases left between them. TCRdb analysed the reads with MiXCR anew, one entry per CDR3 protein. This table holds over 300,000 distinct CDR3 sequences, over 7.5% found once. Study observations and caveats: Cumulative public TCR beta family frequency identified CMV carriers with the relevant HLA. Clonotype analysis showed dominance of the ex vivo response by HLA-C-restricted CMV-specific TCR beta clonotypes.

The rearrangement joins TRBV19 to TRBJ2-2; D possibly corresponds to TRBD2 (6 bases). Material for sequencing was PBMCs. The TCR sequence derives from a human donor in good health (CMV status not recorded). Some clones in this sample may be carry-over from other donors' samples. CDR3 residues: CASSIPGEVLGELFF. The CDR3 region has the DNA TGTGCCAGTAGTATTCCGGGGGAGGTGCTCGGGGAGCTGTTTTTT.